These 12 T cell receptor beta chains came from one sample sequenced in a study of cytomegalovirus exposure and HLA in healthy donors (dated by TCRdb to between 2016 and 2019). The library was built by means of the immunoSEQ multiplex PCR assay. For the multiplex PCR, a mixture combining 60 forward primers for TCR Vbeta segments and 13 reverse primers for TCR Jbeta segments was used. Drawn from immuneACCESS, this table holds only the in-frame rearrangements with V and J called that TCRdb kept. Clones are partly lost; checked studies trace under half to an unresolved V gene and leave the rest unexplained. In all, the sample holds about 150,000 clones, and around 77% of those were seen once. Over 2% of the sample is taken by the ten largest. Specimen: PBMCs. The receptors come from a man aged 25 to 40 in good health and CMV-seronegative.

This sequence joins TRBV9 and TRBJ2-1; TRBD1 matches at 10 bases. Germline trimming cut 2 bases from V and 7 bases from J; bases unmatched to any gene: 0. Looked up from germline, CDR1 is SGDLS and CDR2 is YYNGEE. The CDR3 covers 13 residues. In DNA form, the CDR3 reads TGTGCCAGCAGCGTGGGACAGGGGAATGAGCAGTTCTTC. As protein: CASSVGQGNEQFF.

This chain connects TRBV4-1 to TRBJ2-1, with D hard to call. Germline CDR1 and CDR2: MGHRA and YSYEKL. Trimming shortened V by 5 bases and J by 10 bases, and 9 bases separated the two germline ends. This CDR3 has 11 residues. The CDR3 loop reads CASSELREQFF. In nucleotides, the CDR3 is TGCGCCAGCAGCGAACTACGGGAGCAGTTCTTC.

Written as DNA, the CDR3 is TGTGCCGGAACCATTGGGACAGGGAGATACGAGCAGTACTTC. Encoded protein: CAGTIGTGRYEQYF. The chain has TRBV5-8 and TRBJ2-7, with 9 bases lining up with TRBD1. The CDR3 length is 14 residues. Germline V gene lookup returns CDR1 SGHTS and CDR2 YDEGEE. With V trimmed by 10 bases and J by 4 bases, 12 bases remained unmatched.

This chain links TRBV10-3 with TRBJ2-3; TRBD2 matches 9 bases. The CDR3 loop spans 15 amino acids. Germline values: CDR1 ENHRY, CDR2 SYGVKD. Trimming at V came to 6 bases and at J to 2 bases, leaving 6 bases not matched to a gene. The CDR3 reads CAIRETSGITDTQYF. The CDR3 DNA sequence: TGTGCCATCAGGGAGACTAGCGGAATCACAGATACGCAGTATTTT.

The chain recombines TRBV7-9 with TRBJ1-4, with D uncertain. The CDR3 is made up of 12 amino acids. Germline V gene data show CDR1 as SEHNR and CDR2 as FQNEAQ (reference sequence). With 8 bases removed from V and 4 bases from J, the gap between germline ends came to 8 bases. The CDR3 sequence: CASRRGNEKLFF. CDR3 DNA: TGTGCCAGCCGCAGAGGTAATGAAAAACTGTTTTTT. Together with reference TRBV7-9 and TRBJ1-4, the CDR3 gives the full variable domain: DTGVSQNPRHKITKRGQNVTFRCDPISEHNRLYWYRQTLGQGPEFLTYFQNEAQLEKSRLLSDRFSAERPKGSFSTLEIQRTEQGDSAMYLCASRRGNEKLFFGSGTQLSVL.

CDR3 in DNA: TGTGCCAGCAGCTTACGGACAGAACTCTATGGCTACACCTTC. Its protein is CASSLRTELYGYTF. The V and J genes are TRBV7-9 and TRBJ1-2, with D tentatively TRBD1 (6 bases). V was trimmed by 2 bases and J by 4 bases, leaving 11 bases between them. This CDR3 is built from 14 residues. Germline V CDR1 and CDR2: SEHNR, FQNEAQ (reference sequence). Based on the CDR3 plus reference TRBV7-9 and TRBJ1-2, the full variable domain is DTGVSQNPRHKITKRGQNVTFRCDPISEHNRLYWYRQTLGQGPEFLTYFQNEAQLEKSRLLSDRFSAERPKGSFSTLEIQRTEQGDSAMYLCASSLRTELYGYTFGSGTRLTVV.

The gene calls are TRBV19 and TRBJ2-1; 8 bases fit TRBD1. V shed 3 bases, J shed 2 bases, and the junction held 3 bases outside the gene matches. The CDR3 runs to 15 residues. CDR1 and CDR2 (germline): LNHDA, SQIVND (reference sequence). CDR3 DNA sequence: TGTGCCAGTAGTATGGGGACAGGCCCCTACAATGAGCAGTTCTTC. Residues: CASSMGTGPYNEQFF.

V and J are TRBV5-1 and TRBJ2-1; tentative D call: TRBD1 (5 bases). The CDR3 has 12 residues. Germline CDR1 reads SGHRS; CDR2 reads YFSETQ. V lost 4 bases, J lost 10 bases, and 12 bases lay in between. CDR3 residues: CASSPGSIEQFF. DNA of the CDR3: TGCGCCAGCAGCCCAGGGTCCATAGAGCAGTTCTTC.

The CDR3 bases are TGTGCCAGCAGCTTGGCCAACAGTAGAGGGGAGCTGTTTTTT. Translation: CASSLANSRGELFF. The chain carries TRBV5-6 and TRBJ2-2, with no clear D. Germline-derived CDR1 and CDR2 are SGHDT and YYEEEE. Between the trimmed V and J ends, which lost 0 bases and 8 bases, there was a span of 11 bases. The CDR3 has 14 residues. The full variable domain, in which reference TRBV5-6 and TRBJ2-2 provide the parts outside the CDR3, is DAGVTQSPTHLIKTRGQQVTLRCSPKSGHDTVSWYQQALGQGPQFIFQYYEEEERQRGNFPDRFSGHQFPNYSSELNVNALLLGDSALYLCASSLANSRGELFFGEGSRLTVL.

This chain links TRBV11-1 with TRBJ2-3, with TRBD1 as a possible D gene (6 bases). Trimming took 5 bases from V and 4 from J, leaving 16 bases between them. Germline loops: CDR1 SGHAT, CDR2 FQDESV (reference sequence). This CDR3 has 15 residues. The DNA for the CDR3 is TGTGCCAGCAGCCCTAGGCAGGGGTTCGCAGATACGCAGTATTTT. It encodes CASSPRQGFADTQYF.

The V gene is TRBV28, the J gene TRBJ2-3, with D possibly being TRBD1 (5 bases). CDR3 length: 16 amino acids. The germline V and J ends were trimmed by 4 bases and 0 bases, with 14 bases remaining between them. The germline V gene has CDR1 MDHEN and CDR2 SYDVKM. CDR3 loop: CASSSVRETSTDTQYF. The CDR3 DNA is TGTGCCAGCAGTTCCGTCAGGGAAACTAGCACAGATACGCAGTATTTT.

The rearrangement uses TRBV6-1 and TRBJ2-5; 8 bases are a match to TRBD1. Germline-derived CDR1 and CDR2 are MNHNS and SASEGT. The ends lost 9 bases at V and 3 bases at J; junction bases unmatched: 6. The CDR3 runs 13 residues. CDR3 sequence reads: CASDRGNKETQYF. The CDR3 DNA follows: TGTGCCAGTGACAGGGGTAATAAAGAGACCCAGTACTTC.